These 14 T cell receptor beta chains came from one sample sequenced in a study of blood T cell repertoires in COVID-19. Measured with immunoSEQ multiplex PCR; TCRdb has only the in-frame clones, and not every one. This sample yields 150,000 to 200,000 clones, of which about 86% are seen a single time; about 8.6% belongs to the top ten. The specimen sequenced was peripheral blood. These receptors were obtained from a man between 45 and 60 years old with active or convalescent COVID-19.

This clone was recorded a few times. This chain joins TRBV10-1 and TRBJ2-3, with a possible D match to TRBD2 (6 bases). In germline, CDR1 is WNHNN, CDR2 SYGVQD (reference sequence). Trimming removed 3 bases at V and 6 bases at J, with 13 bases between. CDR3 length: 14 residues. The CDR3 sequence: CASSDPEGQDTQYF. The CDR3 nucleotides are TGCGCCAGCAGTGACCCGGAGGGCCAGGATACGCAGTATTTT.

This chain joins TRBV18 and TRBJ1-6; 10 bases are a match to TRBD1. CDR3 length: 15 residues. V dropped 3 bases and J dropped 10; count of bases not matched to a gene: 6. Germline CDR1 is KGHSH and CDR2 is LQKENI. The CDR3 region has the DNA TGTGCCAGCTCACCCCCCGGGACAGGGGCCTCACCCCTCCACTTT. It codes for CASSPPGTGASPLHF.

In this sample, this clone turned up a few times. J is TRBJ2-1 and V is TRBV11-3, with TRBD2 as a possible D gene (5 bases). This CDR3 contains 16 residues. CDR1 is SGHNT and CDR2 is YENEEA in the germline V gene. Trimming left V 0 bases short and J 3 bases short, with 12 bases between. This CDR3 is CASSLEPSLNYNEQFF. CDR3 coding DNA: TGTGCCAGCAGCTTAGAACCTAGCCTAAACTACAATGAGCAGTTCTTC.

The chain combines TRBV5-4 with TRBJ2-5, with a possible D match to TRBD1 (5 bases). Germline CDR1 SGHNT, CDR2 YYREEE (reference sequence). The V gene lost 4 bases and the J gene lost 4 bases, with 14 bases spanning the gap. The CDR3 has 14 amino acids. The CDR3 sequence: CASSERGGGETQYF. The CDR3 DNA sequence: TGTGCCAGCAGCGAAAGGGGTGGTGGAGAGACCCAGTACTTC.

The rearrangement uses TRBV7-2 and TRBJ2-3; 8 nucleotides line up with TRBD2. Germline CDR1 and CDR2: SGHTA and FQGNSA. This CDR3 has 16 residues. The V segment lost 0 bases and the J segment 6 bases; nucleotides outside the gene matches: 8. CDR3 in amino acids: CASSLARGAAGDTQYF. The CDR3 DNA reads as TGTGCCAGCAGCTTAGCGCGGGGGGCCGCCGGGGATACGCAGTATTTT. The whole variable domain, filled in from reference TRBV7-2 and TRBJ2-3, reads GAGVSQSPSNKVTEKGKDVELRCDPISGHTALYWYRQSLGQGLEFLIYFQGNSAPDKSGLPSDRFSAERTGGSVSTLTIQRTQQEDSAVYLCASSLARGAAGDTQYFGPGTRLTVL.

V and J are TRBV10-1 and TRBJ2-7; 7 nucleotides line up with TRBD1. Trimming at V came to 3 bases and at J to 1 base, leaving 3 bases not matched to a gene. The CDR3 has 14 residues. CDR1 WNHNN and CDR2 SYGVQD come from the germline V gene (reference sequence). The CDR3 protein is CASSETTGSYEQYF. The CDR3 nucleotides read TGCGCCAGCAGTGAAACGACAGGGTCCTACGAGCAGTACTTC.

CDR3 loop: CASSPRQGRTNYGYTF. As DNA, the CDR3 is TGTGCCAGCAGCCCCCGACAGGGAAGGACTAACTATGGCTACACCTTC. The rearrangement uses TRBV9 and TRBJ1-2, with 7 bases fitting TRBD1. Germline values: CDR1 SGDLS, CDR2 YYNGEE. V lost 4 bases and J lost 0; bases outside the gene matches: 9. This CDR3 is built from 16 residues.

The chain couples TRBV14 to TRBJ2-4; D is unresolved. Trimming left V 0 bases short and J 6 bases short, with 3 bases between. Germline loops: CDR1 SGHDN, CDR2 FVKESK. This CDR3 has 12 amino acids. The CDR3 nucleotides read TGTGCCAGCAGCCAAGATAGAAACATTCAGTACTTC. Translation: CASSQDRNIQYF.

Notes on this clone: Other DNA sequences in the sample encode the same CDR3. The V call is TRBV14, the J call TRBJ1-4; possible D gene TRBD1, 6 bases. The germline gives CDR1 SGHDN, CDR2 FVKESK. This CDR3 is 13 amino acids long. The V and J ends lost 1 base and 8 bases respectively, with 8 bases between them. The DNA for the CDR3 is TGTGCCAGCAGCCAAGGGACAGTGGAAAAACTGTTTTTT. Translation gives CASSQGTVEKLFF.

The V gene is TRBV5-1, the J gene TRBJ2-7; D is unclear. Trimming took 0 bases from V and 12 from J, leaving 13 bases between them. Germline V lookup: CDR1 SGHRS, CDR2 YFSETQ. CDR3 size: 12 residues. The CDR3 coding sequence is TGCGCCAGCAGCTTGGAAGGCCCTCAGCGGTACTTC. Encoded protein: CASSLEGPQRYF.

This CDR3 is CASRDRGKTGELFF. The DNA for the CDR3 is TGTGCCAGCAGGGACAGGGGTAAAACCGGGGAGCTGTTTTTT. The chain recombines TRBV6-5 with TRBJ2-2, with TRBD1 identical over 9 bases. The CDR3 has 14 amino acids. CDR1 is MNHEY, CDR2 SVGAGI, per germline. The trim removed 6 bases at V and 5 bases at J, leaving 4 bases unmatched.

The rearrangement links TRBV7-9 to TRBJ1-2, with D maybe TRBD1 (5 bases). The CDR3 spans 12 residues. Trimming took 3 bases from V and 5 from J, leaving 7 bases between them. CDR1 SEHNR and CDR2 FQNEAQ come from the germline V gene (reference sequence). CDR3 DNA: TGTGCCAGCAGCTTTGGGGGGTATGGCTACACCTTC. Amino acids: CASSFGGYGYTF.

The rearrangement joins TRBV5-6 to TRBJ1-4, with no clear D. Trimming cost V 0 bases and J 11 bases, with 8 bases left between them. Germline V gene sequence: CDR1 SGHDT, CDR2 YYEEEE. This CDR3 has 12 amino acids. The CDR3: CASSLAVFKLFF. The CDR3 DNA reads TGTGCCAGCAGCTTGGCCGTGTTTAAACTGTTTTTT.

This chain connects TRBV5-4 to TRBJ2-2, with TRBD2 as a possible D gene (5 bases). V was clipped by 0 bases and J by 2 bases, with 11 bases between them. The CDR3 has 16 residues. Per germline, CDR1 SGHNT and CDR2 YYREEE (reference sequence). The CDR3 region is CASSLVASRNTGELFF. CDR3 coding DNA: TGTGCCAGCAGCTTGGTGGCTAGCAGAAACACCGGGGAGCTGTTTTTT.